This TCR beta chain was sequenced in a study of OX40 agonist ivuxolimab in advanced cancers. Whole-study context: A male proportion of about 80% was recorded, with mean age approximately 57 years and range roughly 23 to 85.

This CDR3 comprises 14 residues. With 3 bases clipped from V and 0 bases from J, the junction kept 1 base outside the gene matches. Germline V CDR1 and CDR2: SGHRS, YFSETQ. Generated by immunoSEQ multiplex PCR, the TCRdb table keeps only in-frame clones and is missing some. This sample yields 50,000 to 80,000 clones, of which about 85% are seen a single time; roughly 3.1% belongs to the top ten. The clonotype was recovered from an adult with an advanced solid tumor such as melanoma, head and neck, liver or kidney cancer. Sample: CD4+ or CD8+ T cells sorted from blood, taken in a trial of the OX40 agonist ivuxolimab. V usage is TRBV5-1 and J usage is TRBJ2-3; 7 bases map to TRBD2. CDR3 loop: CASSWGGSTDTQYF. CDR3 bases: TGCGCCAGCAGCTGGGGAGGGAGCACAGATACGCAGTATTTT. Drawing the rest from reference TRBV5-1 and TRBJ2-3, the complete variable domain is KAGVTQTPRYLIKTRGQQVTLSCSPISGHRSVSWYQQTPGQGLQFLFEYFSETQRNKGNFPGRFSGRQFSNSRSEMNVSTLELGDSALYLCASSWGGSTDTQYFGPGTRLTVL.